This T cell receptor beta chain was retrieved from a study of blood T cell repertoires in COVID-19. On the study more broadly: The United States, Italy and Spain provided the acute and convalescent COVID-19 samples. Sources were T cells, B-cell-depleted T cells, or PBMCs; the material itself was cDNA or gDNA.

Repertoires were generated with immunoSEQ multiplex PCR, while TCRdb's copy carries only in-frame clones and drops some. There are approximately 130,000 clones in the sample; 70% to 80% occur only once, and around 25% lies in the top ten. CDR1 is LNHDA and CDR2 is SQIVND in the germline V gene (reference sequence). V was pared by 10 bases and J by 5 bases, with 8 bases of the junction left unmatched. The length of the CDR3 is 14 residues. Sequenced: peripheral blood. The TCR sequence derives from a human donor in a cohort sampled during active COVID-19. The chain carries TRBV19 and TRBJ2-1; 10 nucleotides agree with TRBD2. As DNA, the CDR3 is TGTGCCACAATGAGCGGGAGGGCCCACAATGAGCAGTTCTTC. Translated, it gives CATMSGRAHNEQFF.